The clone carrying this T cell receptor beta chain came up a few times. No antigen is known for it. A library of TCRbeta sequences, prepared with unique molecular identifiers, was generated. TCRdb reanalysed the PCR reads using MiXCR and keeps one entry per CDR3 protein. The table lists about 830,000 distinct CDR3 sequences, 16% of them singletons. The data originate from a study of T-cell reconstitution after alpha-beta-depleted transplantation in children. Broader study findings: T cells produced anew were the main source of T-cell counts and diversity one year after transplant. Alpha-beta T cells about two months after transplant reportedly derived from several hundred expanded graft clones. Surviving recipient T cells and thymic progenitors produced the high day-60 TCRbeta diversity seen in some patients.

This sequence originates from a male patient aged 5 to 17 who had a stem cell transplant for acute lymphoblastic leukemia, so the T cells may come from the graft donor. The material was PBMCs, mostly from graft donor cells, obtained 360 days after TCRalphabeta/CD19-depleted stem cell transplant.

The CDR3 sequence is CASHPRAGGYNEQFF. The CDR3 nucleotides are TGTGCCAGCCACCCGAGGGCGGGAGGCTACAATGAGCAGTTCTTC. The genes are TRBV12-3 or TRBV12-4 and TRBJ2-1, with 8 bases that match TRBD2. The CDR3 runs to 15 residues. V was clipped by 8 bases and J by 3 bases; unmatched bases: 9.